This T cell receptor delta chain was identified in a study of gamma-delta chains in newborns, infants, children. Study at large: Microbial exposure reportedly drives polyclonal innate γδ T cell expansion after birth.

TCRdb reanalysed the reads via CATT. The sample holds fewer than 12,000 delta-chain clones, approximately 9% seen once. By frequency in the sample, this clone is medium-sized. Other DNA sequences in the sample encode the same CDR3. J was trimmed by 0 bases and V by 3 bases; bases with no gene match: 7. Germline V gene data show CDR1 as GEAIGNYY and CDR2 as EKD. The CDR3 consists of 16 residues. This chain joins TRDV2 and TRDJ1; the match to TRDD3 covers 9 bases. What was sequenced was blood. This receptor was obtained from a child who was a newborn, infant or young child, either healthy, febrile or measles-vaccinated (not recorded which). DNA for the CDR3: TGTGCCTGTGACCAACTGGGGGAGACGTACACCGATAAACTCATCTTT. As protein: CACDQLGETYTDKLIF.